This T cell receptor beta chain derives from a study of shared clonotypes between healthy human individuals. Study-level results: Richness estimates generally favored naive over memory subsets. Depth was large, yet rarefaction showed that sorted-subset sequencing was incomplete. It was expected that sequencing depth would affect clonotype sharing among donors.

There were only Caucasian adults among the donors, and all lived in Nashville, Tennessee. This CDR3 contains 13 residues. V was clipped by 6 bases and J by 8 bases, with 16 bases between them. From germline, CDR1 is MNHNY and CDR2 SVGAGI (reference sequence). A note on this clone: Its target is unknown.

The protocol was immunoSEQ multiplex PCR, while the TCRdb copy is restricted to in-frame clones and leaves out a portion. The sample has 850,000 to 1,200,000 clones, more than 65% seen once. Sequencing was carried out using memory CD4+ T cells sorted from blood. Subset defined: CD45RA-negative fraction. The rearrangement uses TRBV6-6 and TRBJ1-2, with D uncertain. The source is a young man in good health. This CDR3 reads CASSLHSTAGYTF. The CDR3 DNA follows: TGTGCCAGCAGCCTTCACTCGACGGCGGGCTACACCTTC.